This T cell receptor (beta chain) was documented in a study of preoperative IRX-2 immunotherapy in early breast cancer. Repertoires were generated with immunoSEQ multiplex PCR, while TCRdb's copy carries only in-frame clones and drops some. The sample records 15,000 to 25,000 clones, roughly 80% being singletons. Germline lookup yields CDR1 SGHDN and CDR2 FVKESK. V shed 4 bases and J shed 3 bases, with 18 bases lying between them. CDR3 size: 16 residues. Treatment specified: preoperative locoregional IRX-2 cytokine immunotherapy. Patients received preoperative, locoregional IRX-2 cytokine immunotherapy in a phase Ib study. This clone was seen just once.

The origin of this receptor is a human donor with breast cancer. The chain combines TRBV14 with TRBJ1-1; D possibly corresponds to TRBD1 (6 bases). The specimen comprised lymph node tissue, sampled after IRX-2 immunotherapy. CDR3 DNA sequence: TGTGCCAGCAGCCGAGAGGGGGAAGGGAGGGACACTGAAGCTTTCTTT. This codes for CASSREGEGRDTEAFF. The full variable domain, completed using reference TRBV14 and TRBJ1-1, is EAGVTQFPSHSVIEKGQTVTLRCDPISGHDNLYWYRRVMGKEIKFLLHFVKESKQDESGMPNNRFLAERTGGTYSTLKVQPAELEDSGVYFCASSREGEGRDTEAFFGQGTRLTVV.